The count of the clone carrying this T cell receptor (beta chain) is one. Antigen: not known. The length of the CDR3 is 14 residues. With 1 base removed from V and 5 bases from J, the gap between germline ends came to 11 bases. Germline CDR1 reads MNHEY; CDR2 reads SVGAGI. The data stem from a study of identifying expanded T cells in peripheral blood. Repertoires were generated with immunoSEQ multiplex PCR, while TCRdb's copy carries only in-frame clones and drops some. The sample shows roughly 78,000 clones, under 90% of them seen only once. During the collection period, no donor immune events like infections were recorded. Overall study findings and caveats: Over two and four weeks, about 15 and 19 clones changed, versus approximately 1.1 between replicates. Clone count variance between roughly 2-week samples rose with total template count.

The sequence came from a person aged 18 to 75 in good health. V usage is TRBV6-5 and J usage is TRBJ1-1; D possibly corresponds to TRBD1 (6 bases). Sequencing was carried out using blood. DNA of the CDR3: TGTGCCAGCAGTTACTACAGGGTCGAAACTGAAGCTTTCTTT. Protein product: CASSYYRVETEAFF.